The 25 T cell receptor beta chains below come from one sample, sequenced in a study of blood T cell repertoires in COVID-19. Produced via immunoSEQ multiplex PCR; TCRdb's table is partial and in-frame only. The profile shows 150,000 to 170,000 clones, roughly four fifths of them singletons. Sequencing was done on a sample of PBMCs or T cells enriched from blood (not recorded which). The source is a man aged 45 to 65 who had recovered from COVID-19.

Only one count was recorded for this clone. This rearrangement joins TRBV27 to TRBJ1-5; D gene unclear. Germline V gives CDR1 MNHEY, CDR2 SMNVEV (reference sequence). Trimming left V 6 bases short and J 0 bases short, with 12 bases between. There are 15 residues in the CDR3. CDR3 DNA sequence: TGTGCCAGCAGCTCTCGATACGGTAGCAATCAGCCCCAGCATTTT. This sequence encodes CASSSRYGSNQPQHF.

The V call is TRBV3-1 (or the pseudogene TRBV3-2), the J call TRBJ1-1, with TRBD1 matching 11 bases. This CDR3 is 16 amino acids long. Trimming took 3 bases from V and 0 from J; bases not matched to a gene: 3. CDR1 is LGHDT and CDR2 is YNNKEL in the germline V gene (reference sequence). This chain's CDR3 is CASSHGQGAVNTEAFF. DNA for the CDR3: TGTGCCAGCAGCCATGGACAGGGGGCGGTGAACACTGAAGCTTTCTTT.

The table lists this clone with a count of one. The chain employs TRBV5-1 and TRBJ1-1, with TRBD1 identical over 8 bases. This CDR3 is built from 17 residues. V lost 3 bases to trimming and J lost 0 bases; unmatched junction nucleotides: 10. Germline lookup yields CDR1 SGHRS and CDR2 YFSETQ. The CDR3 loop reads CASSSTGGTLLNTEAFF. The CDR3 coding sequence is TGCGCCAGCAGCTCCACAGGGGGAACACTACTGAACACTGAAGCTTTCTTT.

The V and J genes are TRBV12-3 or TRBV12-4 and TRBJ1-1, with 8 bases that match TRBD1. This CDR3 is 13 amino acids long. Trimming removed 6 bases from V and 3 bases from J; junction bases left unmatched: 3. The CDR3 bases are TGTGCCAGCAGACCACAGGGGGACACTGAAGCTTTCTTT. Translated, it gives CASRPQGDTEAFF.

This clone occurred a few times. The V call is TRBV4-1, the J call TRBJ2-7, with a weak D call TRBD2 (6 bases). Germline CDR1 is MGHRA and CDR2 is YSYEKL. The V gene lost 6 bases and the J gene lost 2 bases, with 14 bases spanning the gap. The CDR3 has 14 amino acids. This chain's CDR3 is CASSSGTDTYEQYF. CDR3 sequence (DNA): TGCGCCAGCAGTTCCGGGACTGACACCTACGAGCAGTACTTC.

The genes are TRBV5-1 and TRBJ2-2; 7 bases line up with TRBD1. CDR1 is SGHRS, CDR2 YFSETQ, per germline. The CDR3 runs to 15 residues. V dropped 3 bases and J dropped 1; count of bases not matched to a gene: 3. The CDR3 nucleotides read TGCGCCAGCAGCTCCGGGACAGTGAACACCGGGGAGCTGTTTTTT. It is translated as CASSSGTVNTGELFF.

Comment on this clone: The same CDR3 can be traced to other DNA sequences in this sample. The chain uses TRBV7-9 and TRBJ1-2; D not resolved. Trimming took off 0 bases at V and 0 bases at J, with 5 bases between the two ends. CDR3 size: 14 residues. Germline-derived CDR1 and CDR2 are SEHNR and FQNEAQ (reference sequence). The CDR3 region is CASSLARSNYGYTF. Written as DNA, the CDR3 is TGTGCCAGCAGCTTAGCGCGGTCTAACTATGGCTACACCTTC.

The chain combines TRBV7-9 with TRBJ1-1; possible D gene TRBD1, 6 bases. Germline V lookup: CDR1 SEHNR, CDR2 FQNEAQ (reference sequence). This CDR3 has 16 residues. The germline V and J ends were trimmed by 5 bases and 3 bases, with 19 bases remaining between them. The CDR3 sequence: CASSAPLGGLDTEAFF. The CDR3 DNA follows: TGTGCCAGCAGCGCGCCTCTGGGGGGGCTTGACACTGAAGCTTTCTTT.

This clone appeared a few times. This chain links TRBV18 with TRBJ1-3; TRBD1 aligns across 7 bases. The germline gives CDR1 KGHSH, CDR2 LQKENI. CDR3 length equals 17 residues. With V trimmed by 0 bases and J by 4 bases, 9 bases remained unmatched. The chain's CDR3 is CASSPPGGSSTGNTIYF. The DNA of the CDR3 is TGTGCCAGCTCACCACCAGGGGGCTCATCGACAGGAAACACCATATATTTT.

CDR3 bases: TGTGCCAGCAGGAACACCGCCGATGTTTCGGAGACCCAGTACTTC. Translated, it gives CASRNTADVSETQYF. This chain uses TRBV14 with TRBJ2-5, with D uncertain. CDR3 length: 15 amino acids. Germline V CDR1 and CDR2: SGHDN, FVKESK. V was shortened by 6 bases and J by 5 bases, with 19 bases between the two germline ends.

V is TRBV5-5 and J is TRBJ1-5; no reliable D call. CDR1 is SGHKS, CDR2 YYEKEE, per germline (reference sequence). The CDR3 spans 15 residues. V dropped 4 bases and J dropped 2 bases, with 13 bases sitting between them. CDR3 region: CASSPNAVRNQPQHF. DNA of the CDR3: TGTGCCAGCAGCCCCAATGCGGTCCGCAATCAGCCCCAGCATTTT.

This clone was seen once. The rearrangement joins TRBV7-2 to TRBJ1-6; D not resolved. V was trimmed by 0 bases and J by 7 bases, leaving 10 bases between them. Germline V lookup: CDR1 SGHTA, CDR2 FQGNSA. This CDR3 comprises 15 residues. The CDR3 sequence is CASSLALRENSPLHF. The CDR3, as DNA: TGTGCCAGCAGCTTAGCACTCCGGGAAAATTCACCCCTCCACTTT.

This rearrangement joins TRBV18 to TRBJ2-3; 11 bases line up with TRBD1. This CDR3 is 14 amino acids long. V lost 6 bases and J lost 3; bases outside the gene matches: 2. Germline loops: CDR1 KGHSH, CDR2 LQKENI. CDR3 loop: CASSRDRGTDTQYF. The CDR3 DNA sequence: TGTGCCAGCTCTCGGGACAGGGGGACAGATACGCAGTATTTT. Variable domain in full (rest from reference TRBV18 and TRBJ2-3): NAGVMQNPRHLVRRRGQEARLRCSPMKGHSHVYWYRQLPEEGLKFMVYLQKENIIDESGMPKERFSAEFPKEGPSILRIQQVVRGDSAAYFCASSRDRGTDTQYFGPGTRLTVL.

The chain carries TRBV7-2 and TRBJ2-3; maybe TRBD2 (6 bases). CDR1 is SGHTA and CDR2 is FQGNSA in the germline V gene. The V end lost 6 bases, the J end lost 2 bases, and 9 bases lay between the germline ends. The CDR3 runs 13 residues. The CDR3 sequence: CASREGITDTQYF. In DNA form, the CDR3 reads TGTGCCAGCAGGGAGGGGATCACAGATACGCAGTATTTT. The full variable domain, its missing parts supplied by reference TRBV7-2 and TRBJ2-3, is GAGVSQSPSNKVTEKGKDVELRCDPISGHTALYWYRQSLGQGLEFLIYFQGNSAPDKSGLPSDRFSAERTGGSVSTLTIQRTQQEDSAVYLCASREGITDTQYFGPGTRLTVL.

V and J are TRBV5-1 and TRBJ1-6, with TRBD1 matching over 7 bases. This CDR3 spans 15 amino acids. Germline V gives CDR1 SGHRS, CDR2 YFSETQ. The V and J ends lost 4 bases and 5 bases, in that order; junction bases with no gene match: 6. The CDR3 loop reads CASSGGTANNSPLHF. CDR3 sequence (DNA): TGCGCCAGCAGCGGAGGGACAGCGAATAATTCACCCCTCCACTTT.

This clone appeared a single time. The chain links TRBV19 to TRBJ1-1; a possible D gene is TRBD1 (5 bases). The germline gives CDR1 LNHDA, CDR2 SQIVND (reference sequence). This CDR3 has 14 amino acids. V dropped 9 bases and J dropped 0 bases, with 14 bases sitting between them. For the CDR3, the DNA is TGTGCCAGGACTAGACAGAAACTGAACACTGAAGCTTTCTTT. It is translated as CARTRQKLNTEAFF.

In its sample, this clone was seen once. For the CDR3, the DNA is TGTGCCAGCAGCCCTCCCGGGTCTCTAGGGGCGCAAACTGAAGCTTTCTTT. Translated: CASSPPGSLGAQTEAFF. The V call is TRBV7-9, the J call TRBJ1-1; a possible D gene is TRBD1 (5 bases). Germline CDR1 SEHNR, CDR2 FQNEAQ (reference sequence). The ends were cut back, 5 bases at V and 5 bases at J, with 24 bases in the middle. CDR3 length: 17 amino acids.

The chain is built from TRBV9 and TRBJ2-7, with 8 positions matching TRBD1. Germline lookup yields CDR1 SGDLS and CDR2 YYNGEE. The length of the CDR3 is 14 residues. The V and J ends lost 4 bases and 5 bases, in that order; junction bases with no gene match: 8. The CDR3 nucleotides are TGTGCCAGCAGCCCCAGGACAGGGACTCACGAGCAGTACTTC. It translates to CASSPRTGTHEQYF.

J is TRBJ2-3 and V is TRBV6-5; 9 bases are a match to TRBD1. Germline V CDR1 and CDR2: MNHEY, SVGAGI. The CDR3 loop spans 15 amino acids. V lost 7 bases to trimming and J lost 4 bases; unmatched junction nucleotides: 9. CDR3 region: CASTLPGTGPDTQYF. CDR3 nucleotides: TGTGCCAGCACCTTACCCGGGACAGGGCCAGATACGCAGTATTTT.

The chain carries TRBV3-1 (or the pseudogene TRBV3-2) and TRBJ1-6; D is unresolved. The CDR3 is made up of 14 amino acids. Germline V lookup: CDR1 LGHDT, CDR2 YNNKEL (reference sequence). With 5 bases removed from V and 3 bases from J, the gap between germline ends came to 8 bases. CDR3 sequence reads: CASSVGLYNSPLHF. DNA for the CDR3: TGTGCCAGCAGCGTAGGACTCTATAATTCACCCCTCCACTTT.

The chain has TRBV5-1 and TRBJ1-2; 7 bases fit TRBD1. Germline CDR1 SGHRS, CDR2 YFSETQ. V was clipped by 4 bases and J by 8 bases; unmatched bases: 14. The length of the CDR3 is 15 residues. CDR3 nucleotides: TGCGCCAGCAGCATACGAACACAGGGGTCGGACGGCTACACCTTC. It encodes CASSIRTQGSDGYTF.

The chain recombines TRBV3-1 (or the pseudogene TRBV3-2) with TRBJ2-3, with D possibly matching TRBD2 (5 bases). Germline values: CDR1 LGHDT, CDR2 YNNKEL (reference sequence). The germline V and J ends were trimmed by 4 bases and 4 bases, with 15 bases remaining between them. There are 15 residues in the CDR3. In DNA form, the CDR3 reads TGTGCCAGCAGCCTCGGCGGGCGAAGGGCAGATACGCAGTATTTT. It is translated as CASSLGGRRADTQYF.

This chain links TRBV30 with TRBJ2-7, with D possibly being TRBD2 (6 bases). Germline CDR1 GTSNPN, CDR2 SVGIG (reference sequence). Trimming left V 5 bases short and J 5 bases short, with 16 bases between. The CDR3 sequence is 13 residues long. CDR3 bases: TGTGCCTGGGCAGCCGGGGGTGGCCACGAGCAGTACTTC. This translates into CAWAAGGGHEQYF.

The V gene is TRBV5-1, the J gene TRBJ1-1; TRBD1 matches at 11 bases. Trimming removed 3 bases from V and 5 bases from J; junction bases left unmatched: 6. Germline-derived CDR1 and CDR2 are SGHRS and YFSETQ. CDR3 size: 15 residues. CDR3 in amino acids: CASSYAGTGGTEAFF. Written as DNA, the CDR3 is TGCGCCAGCAGCTACGCCGGGACAGGGGGTACTGAAGCTTTCTTT.

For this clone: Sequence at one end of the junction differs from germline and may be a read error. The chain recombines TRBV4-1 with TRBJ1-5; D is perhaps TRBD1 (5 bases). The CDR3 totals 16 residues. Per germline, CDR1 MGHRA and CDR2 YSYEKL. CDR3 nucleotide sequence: TGCGCCAGCAGTCAAGGGGAGGTCTATAGCAATCAGCCCCAGCATTTT. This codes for CASSQGEVYSNQPQHF.